The 2 T cell receptor beta chains in this list originate from one sample, sequenced in a study of cytomegalovirus exposure and HLA in healthy donors. Vbeta (60) and Jbeta (13) primers were used in the PCR. Assay used: immunoSEQ multiplex PCR; TCRdb lists only in-frame clones, some missing. The table lists over 90,000 clones, roughly 70% of them singletons. Sequencing was carried out using PBMCs. These receptors all stem from a woman aged 45-59 years in good health and CMV-seropositive.

The rearrangement links TRBV5-1 to TRBJ1-3; D not certain. CDR3 length equals 14 residues. The germline CDR1 and CDR2 sequences are SGHRS and YFSETQ. Trimming removed 3 bases at V and 0 bases at J, with 7 bases between. CDR3 sequence: CASSSTGSGNTIYF. CDR3 DNA: TGCGCCAGCAGCTCCACCGGCTCTGGAAACACCATATATTTT.

This clone was seen more than once but under ten times. The V gene is TRBV5-5, the J gene TRBJ1-1; D remains unclear. Trimming took off 4 bases at V and 3 bases at J, with 7 bases between the two ends. The CDR3 runs to 12 residues. Germline-derived CDR1 and CDR2 are SGHKS and YYEKEE (reference sequence). DNA for the CDR3: TGTGCCAGCAGCCTGACATACACTGAAGCTTTCTTT. Protein product: CASSLTYTEAFF.